Below are 2 T cell receptor beta chains sequenced from a single sample in a study of T cells after yellow fever vaccination. TCRdb re-derived calls from the 5' RACE reads in MiXCR, one entry per CDR3 protein. This sample has 350,000 to 550,000 distinct CDR3 sequences; roughly 20% occur once, and the top ten carry around 17%. The sample here was PBMCs, taken before the yellow fever booster vaccination. These receptors were obtained from a young man who received the YFV17D yellow fever vaccine.

Points on this clonotype: The germline gene is not matched at one end of the junction; a read error may be the cause. The V call is TRBV7-7, the J call TRBJ2-1; D remains unclear. There are 12 residues in the CDR3. CDR1 is SSHAT and CDR2 is FNYEAQ in the germline V gene (reference sequence). CDR3 protein: CASSSTSGEQFF. In DNA form, the CDR3 reads TGTGCTAGCAGCTCAACATCTGGCGAGCAGTTCTTC.

This clonotype was detected ten times or more. The chain joins TRBV4-3 to TRBJ2-5; D gene uncertain. V was shortened by 1 base and J by 5 bases, with 8 bases between the two germline ends. Germline V gene sequence: CDR1 LGHNA, CDR2 YSLEER. The length of the CDR3 is 13 residues. The CDR3 region has the DNA TGCGCCAGCAGCCAAGGTCTAGGGGAGACCCAGTACTTC. Protein product: CASSQGLGETQYF.